Listed below are T cell receptor beta chains from one sample, sequenced in a study of shared clonotypes between healthy human individuals. Repertoires were generated with immunoSEQ multiplex PCR, while TCRdb's copy carries only in-frame clones and drops some. This table has about 2 million clones, just under 95% appearing once. Sequencing input: naive CD8+ T cells sorted from blood. The receptor source for this set is a young man in good health. Both conserved end residues are part of each CDR3. Each record gives: CDR3 protein, CDR3 DNA, V gene, D gene, clone size, J gene. The D gene is left open where the match is weak. Size values are once, few and many counts, or a class for expanded clones, and some rows have none.

CASSQDPGYSSYNSPLHF | TGCGCCAGCAGCCAAGATCCGGGCTACAGCTCCTATAATTCACCCCTCCACTTT | TRBV4-3 | . | . | TRBJ1-6
CASSQTSGGAETQYF | TGCGCCAGCAGCCAAACTAGCGGGGGGGCGGAGACCCAGTACTTC | TRBV4-1 | TRBD2 | . | TRBJ2-5
CASSVEGSSYEQYF | TGTGCCAGCAGCGTGGAGGGCAGCTCCTACGAGCAGTACTTC | TRBV9 | . | . | TRBJ2-7
CASSTRSGQSNTEAFF | TGTGCCAGCAGCACCCGGTCGGGACAATCGAACACTGAAGCTTTCTTT | TRBV7-2 | . | . | TRBJ1-1
CASSRNPGHYNQPQHF | TGTGCCAGCAGCCGGAACCCGGGACACTACAATCAGCCCCAGCATTTT | TRBV5-6 | . | . | TRBJ1-5
CASSIVPLGNYGYTF | TGTGCCAGTAGTATAGTCCCACTCGGTAACTATGGCTACACCTTC | TRBV19 | . | . | TRBJ1-2
CASSIDLEGLETQYF | TGTGCCAGTAGTATAGATCTGGAGGGGTTGGAGACCCAGTACTTC | TRBV19 | . | . | TRBJ2-5
CASSSGTADQETQYF | TGTGCCAGCAGCAGCGGGACGGCGGACCAAGAGACCCAGTACTTC | TRBV9 | TRBD2 | . | TRBJ2-5
CASSLIWSHSTDTQYF | TGTGCCAGCAGTTTAATTTGGTCTCATAGCACAGATACGCAGTATTTT | TRBV27 | . | . | TRBJ2-3
CASRRGDRAPNTEAFF | TGTGCCAGCAGGAGAGGGGACAGGGCCCCGAACACTGAAGCTTTCTTT | TRBV21-1 | . | . | TRBJ1-1
CASSLDRGEAFF | TGTGCCAGCAGCTTAGACAGGGGGGAAGCTTTCTTT | TRBV7-6 | TRBD1 | . | TRBJ1-1
CASGLGIGYGYTF | TGTGCTAGTGGTTTGGGAATCGGATATGGCTACACCTTC | TRBV12-5 | . | once | TRBJ1-2
CASSEELAGVSYEQYF | TGTGCCAGCAGTGAGGAGTTGGCGGGGGTTTCCTACGAGCAGTACTTC | TRBV2 | TRBD2 | . | TRBJ2-7
CASSEGQGGTYNSPLHF | TGTGCCAGCAGTGAAGGACAGGGGGGAACCTATAATTCACCCCTCCACTTT | TRBV6-1 | TRBD1 | . | TRBJ1-6
CSVQGQALSYNEQFF | TGCAGCGTTCAGGGACAGGCCCTCTCCTACAATGAGCAGTTCTTC | TRBV29-1 | TRBD1 | . | TRBJ2-1
CASSFGSGGYEQYF | TGCGCCAGCAGCTTTGGTAGCGGGGGCTACGAGCAGTACTTC | TRBV5-1 | TRBD2 | . | TRBJ2-7
CASSYREGGGEQYF | TGTGCCAGCAGTTACCGTGAAGGTGGGGGCGAGCAGTACTTC | TRBV6-5 | . | once | TRBJ2-7
CASTRLAGYEQYF | TGTGCCAGCACGCGACTAGCGGGGTACGAGCAGTACTTC | TRBV27 | TRBD2 | . | TRBJ2-7
CASSFMSSYEQYF | TGTGCCAGCAGTTTCATGAGCTCCTACGAGCAGTACTTC | TRBV27 | . | . | TRBJ2-7
CASSLAERATEAFF | TGTGCCAGCAGCTTGGCGGAACGGGCCACTGAAGCTTTCTTT | TRBV5-4 | . | . | TRBJ1-1
CASSLGSSEQYF | TGTGCCAGCAGCTTAGGATCCTCCGAGCAGTACTTC | TRBV5-6 | . | . | TRBJ2-7
CASSPSRGEQGMNTEAFF | TGTGCCAGCAGCCCTTCCAGGGGGGAACAGGGGATGAACACTGAAGCTTTCTTT | TRBV7-9 | TRBD1 | . | TRBJ1-1
CSGRSQETQYF | TGCAGTGGGCGGTCCCAAGAGACCCAGTACTTC | TRBV20-1 | . | . | TRBJ2-5
CASSLRGSYNEQFF | TGCGCCAGCAGCTTGCGGGGAAGTTACAATGAGCAGTTCTTC | TRBV5-1 | . | . | TRBJ2-1
CASSPGTGGAGTEAFF | TGTGCCAGCAGCCCCGGGACAGGGGGCGCGGGGACTGAAGCTTTCTTT | TRBV7-9 | TRBD1 | . | TRBJ1-1
CAWSVLSDSSDTQYF | TGTGCCTGGAGTGTACTAAGCGACAGTTCAGATACGCAGTATTTT | TRBV30 | . | . | TRBJ2-3
CAISDPGLAEAETQYF | TGTGCCATCAGTGACCCGGGACTAGCGGAGGCGGAGACCCAGTACTTC | TRBV10-3 | TRBD2 | . | TRBJ2-5
CASSNRAGWNTEAFF | TGTGCCAGCAGTAACCGAGCAGGTTGGAACACTGAAGCTTTCTTT | TRBV6-7 | . | . | TRBJ1-1
CASSSGQGISGYTF | TGCGCCAGCAGCAGCGGACAGGGGATATCTGGCTACACCTTC | TRBV5-1 | TRBD1 | . | TRBJ1-2
CASSRTGNYGYTF | TGTGCCAGCAGCCGGACGGGTAACTATGGCTACACCTTC | TRBV5-6 | . | . | TRBJ1-2
CASSQEGSSTDTQYF | TGCGCCAGCAGCCAAGAGGGTAGCAGCACAGATACGCAGTATTTT | TRBV4-3 | . | . | TRBJ2-3
CASSFREGNTEAFF | TGTGCCAGCAGCTTCAGGGAAGGGAACACTGAAGCTTTCTTT | TRBV5-6 | . | . | TRBJ1-1
CASSLGAHTYEQYF | TGCGCCAGCAGCTTGGGGGCCCACACCTACGAGCAGTACTTC | TRBV5-1 | . | . | TRBJ2-7
CASSPGGGSYNSPLHF | TGTGCCAGCAGCCCCGGCGGGGGTTCCTATAATTCACCCCTCCACTTT | TRBV7-9 | . | . | TRBJ1-6
CASSLGGQGSSDTQYF | TGTGCCAGCAGCTTAGGGGGGCAGGGGAGCTCAGATACGCAGTATTTT | TRBV7-9 | . | . | TRBJ2-3
CASSDHRDTEAFF | TGTGCCAGCAGCGACCACAGGGACACTGAAGCTTTCTTT | TRBV7-9 | . | . | TRBJ1-1
CASSFPGVGETQYF | TGTGCCAGCAGCTTCCCGGGAGTTGGTGAGACCCAGTACTTC | TRBV7-9 | . | . | TRBJ2-5
CASSLPGGFYEQYF | TGCGCCAGCAGCTTGCCAGGGGGTTTCTACGAGCAGTACTTC | TRBV5-1 | TRBD1 | . | TRBJ2-7
CASSERVYEQYF | TGTGCCAGCAGTGAAAGGGTTTACGAGCAGTACTTC | TRBV2 | . | . | TRBJ2-7
CASSFDGTYEQYF | TGTGCCAGCAGTTTCGACGGGACCTACGAGCAGTACTTC | TRBV28 | . | . | TRBJ2-7
CATSRERDLYGYTF | TGTGCCACCAGCAGAGAAAGGGACCTCTATGGCTACACCTTC | TRBV15 | . | . | TRBJ1-2
CASSVLGQGDFYEQYF | TGTGCCAGCAGCGTCCTGGGACAGGGAGACTTCTACGAGCAGTACTTC | TRBV13 | TRBD1 | once | TRBJ2-7
CASSLEDRGSNTEAFF | TGTGCCAGCAGCTTAGAAGACAGGGGTTCGAACACTGAAGCTTTCTTT | TRBV7-8 | TRBD1 | . | TRBJ1-1
CASRSSGGAGDTQYF | TGTGCCAGCAGATCGAGCGGGGGGGCCGGAGATACGCAGTATTTT | TRBV2 | TRBD2 | . | TRBJ2-3
CASSLVPGGQDIEAFF | TGTGCCAGCAGCTTAGTACCAGGAGGGCAGGACATTGAAGCTTTCTTT | TRBV11-2 | . | . | TRBJ1-1
CASSYSIGQRQEKLFF | TGTGCCAGCAGTTACTCGATTGGGCAGCGGCAGGAAAAACTGTTTTTT | TRBV6-5 | . | . | TRBJ1-4
CASSLYRVETEAFF | TGCGCCAGCAGCTTGTACAGGGTGGAAACTGAAGCTTTCTTT | TRBV5-1 | . | . | TRBJ1-1
CASSETSGGALAGTGELFF | TGTGCCAGCAGCGAGACTAGCGGGGGGGCCCTCGCAGGCACCGGGGAGCTGTTTTTT | TRBV9 | TRBD2 | . | TRBJ2-2
CASSWGGAHYEQYF | TGTGCCAGCAGTTGGGGAGGGGCCCACTACGAGCAGTACTTC | TRBV28 | TRBD2 | . | TRBJ2-7
CSVEDSPYEQYF | TGCAGCGTTGAAGACAGTCCCTACGAGCAGTACTTC | TRBV29-1 | . | . | TRBJ2-7
CASSQRPPGQGRADTQYF | TGCGCCAGCAGCCAGCGCCCACCGGGACAGGGGAGAGCAGATACGCAGTATTTT | TRBV4-3 | TRBD1 | . | TRBJ2-3
CASSLGGSSYEQYF | TGTGCCAGCAGCTTAGGAGGAAGTTCCTACGAGCAGTACTTC | TRBV13 | . | . | TRBJ2-7
CASSFPAVWTEAFF | TGTGCCAGCAGTTTTCCCGCGGTGTGGACTGAAGCTTTCTTT | TRBV28 | . | . | TRBJ1-1
CASSEEREETQYF | TGTGCCAGCAGTGAGGAGCGGGAAGAGACCCAGTACTTC | TRBV6-1 | . | . | TRBJ2-5
CASNIQGFPNEKLFF | TGTGCCAGCAATATCCAGGGGTTCCCTAATGAAAAACTGTTTTTT | TRBV28 | . | . | TRBJ1-4